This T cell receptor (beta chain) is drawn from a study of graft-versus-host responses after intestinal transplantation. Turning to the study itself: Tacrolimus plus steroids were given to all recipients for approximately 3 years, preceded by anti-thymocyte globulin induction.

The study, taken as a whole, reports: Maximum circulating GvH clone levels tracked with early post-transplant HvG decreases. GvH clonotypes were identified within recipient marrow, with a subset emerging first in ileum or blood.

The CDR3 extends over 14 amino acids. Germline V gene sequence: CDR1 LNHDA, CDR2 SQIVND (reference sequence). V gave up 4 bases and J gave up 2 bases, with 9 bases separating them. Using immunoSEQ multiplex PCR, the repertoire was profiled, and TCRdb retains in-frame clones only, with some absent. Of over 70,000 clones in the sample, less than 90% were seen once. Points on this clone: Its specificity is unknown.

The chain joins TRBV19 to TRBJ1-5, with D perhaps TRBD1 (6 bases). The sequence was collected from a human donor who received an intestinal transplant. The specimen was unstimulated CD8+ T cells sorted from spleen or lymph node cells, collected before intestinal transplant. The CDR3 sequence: CASSTWTGNQPQHF. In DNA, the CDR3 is TGTGCCAGTAGTACCTGGACAGGCAATCAGCCCCAGCATTTT.